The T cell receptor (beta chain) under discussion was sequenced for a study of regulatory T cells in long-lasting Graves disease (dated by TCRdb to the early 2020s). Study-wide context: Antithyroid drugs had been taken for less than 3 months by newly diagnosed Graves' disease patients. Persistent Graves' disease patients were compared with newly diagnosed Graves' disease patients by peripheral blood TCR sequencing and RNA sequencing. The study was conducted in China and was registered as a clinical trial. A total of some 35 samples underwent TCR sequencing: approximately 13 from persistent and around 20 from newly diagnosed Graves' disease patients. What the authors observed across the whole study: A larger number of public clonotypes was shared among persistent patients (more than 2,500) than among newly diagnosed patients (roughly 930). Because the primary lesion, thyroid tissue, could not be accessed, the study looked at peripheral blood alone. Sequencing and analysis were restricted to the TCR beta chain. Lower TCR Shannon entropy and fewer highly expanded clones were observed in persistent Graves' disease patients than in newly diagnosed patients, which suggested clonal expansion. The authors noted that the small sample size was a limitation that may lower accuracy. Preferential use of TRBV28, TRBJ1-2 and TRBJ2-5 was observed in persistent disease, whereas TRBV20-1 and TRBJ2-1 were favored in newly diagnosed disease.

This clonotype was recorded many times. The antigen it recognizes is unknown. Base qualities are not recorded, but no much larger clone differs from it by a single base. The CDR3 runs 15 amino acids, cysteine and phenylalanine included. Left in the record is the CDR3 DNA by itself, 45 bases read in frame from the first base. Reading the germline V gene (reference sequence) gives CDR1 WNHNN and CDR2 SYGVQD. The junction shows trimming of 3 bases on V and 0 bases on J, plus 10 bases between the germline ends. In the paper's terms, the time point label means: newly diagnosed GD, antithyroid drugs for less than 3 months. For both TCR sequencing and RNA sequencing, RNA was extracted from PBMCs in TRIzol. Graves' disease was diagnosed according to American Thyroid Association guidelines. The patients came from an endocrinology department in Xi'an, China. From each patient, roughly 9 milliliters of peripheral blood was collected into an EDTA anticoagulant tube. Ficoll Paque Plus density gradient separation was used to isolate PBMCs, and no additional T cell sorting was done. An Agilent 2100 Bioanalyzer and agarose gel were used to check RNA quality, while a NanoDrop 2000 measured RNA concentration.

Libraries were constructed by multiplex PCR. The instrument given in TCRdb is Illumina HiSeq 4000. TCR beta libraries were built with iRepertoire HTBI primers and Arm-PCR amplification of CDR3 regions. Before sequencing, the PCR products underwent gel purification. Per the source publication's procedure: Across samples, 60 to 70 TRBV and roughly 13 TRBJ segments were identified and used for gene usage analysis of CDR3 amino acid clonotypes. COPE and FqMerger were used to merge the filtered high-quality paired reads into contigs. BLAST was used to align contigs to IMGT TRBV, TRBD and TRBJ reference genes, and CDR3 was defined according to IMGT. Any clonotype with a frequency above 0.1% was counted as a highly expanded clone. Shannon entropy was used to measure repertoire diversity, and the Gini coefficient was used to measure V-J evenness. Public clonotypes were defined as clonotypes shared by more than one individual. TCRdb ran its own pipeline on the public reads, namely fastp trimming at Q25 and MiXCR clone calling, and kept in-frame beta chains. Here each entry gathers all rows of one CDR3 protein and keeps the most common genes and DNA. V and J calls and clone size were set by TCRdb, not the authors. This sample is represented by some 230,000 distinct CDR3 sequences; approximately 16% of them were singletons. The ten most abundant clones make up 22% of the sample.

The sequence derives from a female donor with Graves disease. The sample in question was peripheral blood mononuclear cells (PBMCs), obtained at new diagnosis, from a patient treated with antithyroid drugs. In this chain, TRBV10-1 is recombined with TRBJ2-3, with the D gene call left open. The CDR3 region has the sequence CASSDIRLSTDTQYF. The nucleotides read TGCGCCAGCAGTGATATCCGATTAAGCACAGATACGCAGTATTTT.